The 5 T cell receptor beta chains given below trace back to one sample, sequenced in a study of identical twins. TCRdb redid the calling of the 5' RACE reads with MiXCR, one entry per CDR3 protein. The table has approximately 300,000 distinct CDR3 sequences, roughly 8.6% seen once. These same records also appear under a second study, on yellow fever vaccine responses in identical twins.

Sequencing was carried out using CD8+ T cells sorted from blood. All receptors derive from a woman under 30 in good health.

This clonotype appeared a few times. The junction and the germline gene differ at one end; a read error may be behind it. V usage is TRBV20-1 and J usage is TRBJ2-7, with D tentatively TRBD2 (6 bases). The germline V gene has CDR1 DFQATT and CDR2 SNEGSKA (reference sequence). The CDR3 runs 17 residues. CDR3 region: CCARVAPGREHSYEQYF. CDR3 DNA: TGCTGTGCTAGAGTGGCCCCTGGACGGGAGCACTCCTACGAGCAGTACTTC.

A few counts support this clonotype. The chain has TRBV4-1 and TRBJ2-6, with unresolved D. CDR3 size: 16 residues. Trimming stripped 0 bases from V and 0 bases from J, with 6 bases between. Per the germline V gene, CDR1 is MGHRA and CDR2 is YSYEKL. Here the CDR3 reads CASSQDDDSGANVLTF. The CDR3, as DNA: TGCGCCAGCAGCCAAGATGATGACTCTGGGGCCAACGTCCTGACTTTC.

This clonotype was counted between two and nine times. The chain combines TRBV7-6 with TRBJ2-5, with D possibly being TRBD2 (6 bases). The CDR3 runs 16 residues. The germline V gene has CDR1 SGHVS and CDR2 FNYEAQ. With 5 bases removed from V and 1 base from J, the gap between germline ends came to 17 bases. As DNA, the CDR3 is TGTGCCAGCAGCCCACGACTAGGTCTCTCCCAAGAGACCCAGTACTTC. Translation gives CASSPRLGLSQETQYF.

This clonotype was recorded a few times. V and J are TRBV20-1 and TRBJ2-5; D gene ambiguous. Germline V CDR1 and CDR2: DFQATT, SNEGSKA (reference sequence). CDR3 length equals 14 residues. The V and J ends lost 2 bases and 2 bases respectively, with 12 bases between them. CDR3 coding DNA: TGCAGTGCTAGACGACACGGGTATCAAGAGACCCAGTACTTC. It encodes CSARRHGYQETQYF.

The sample holds a few counts of this clonotype. CDR3: CASRDQNTGELFF. CDR3 nucleotide sequence: TGTGCCAGCAGGGATCAGAACACCGGGGAGCTGTTTTTT. The chain combines TRBV12-3 or TRBV12-4 with TRBJ2-2; no reliable D call. V was shortened by 6 bases and J by 1 base, with 6 bases between the two germline ends. CDR3 length: 13 amino acids.